A selection of T cell receptor beta chains follows, all from one sample in a study of T cells in localized non-small cell lung cancer. Sequencing was performed with immunoSEQ multiplex PCR; in TCRdb, only in-frame clones are kept and a portion is missing. The sample yields around 41,000 clones, about 86% seen once. The sequencing here drew on peripheral blood, taken before any cancer treatment. The receptors stem from a man aged 35-69 years with stage I lung adenocarcinoma. Each CDR3 is given with its conserved first and last residue. Each record gives: clone size, D gene, V gene, J gene, CDR3 protein, CDR3 DNA. A D gene is named only where the DNA matches it firmly. Some rows mark clone size as missing; the rest say once, few, many or name a class of expanded clone.

size: NA
D: TRBD1
V: TRBV28
J: TRBJ1-1
CDR3: CASSPWTGYEAFF
DNA: TGTGCCAGCAGTCCATGGACAGGGTACGAAGCTTTCTTT

size: NA
D: NA
V: TRBV29-1
J: TRBJ1-1
CDR3: CSVEEKTEAFF
DNA: TGCAGCGTTGAAGAGAAAACTGAAGCTTTCTTT

size: NA
D: NA
V: TRBV2
J: TRBJ2-5
CDR3: CASIMAETQYF
DNA: TGTGCCAGCATTATGGCGGAGACCCAGTACTTC

size: NA
D: TRBD2
V: TRBV5-4
J: TRBJ2-7
CDR3: CASSLGGGGSYEQYF
DNA: TGTGCCAGCAGCCTAGGTGGCGGGGGGTCCTACGAGCAGTACTTC

size: NA
D: TRBD1
V: TRBV4-3
J: TRBJ1-2
CDR3: CASSQDTGGSWRGYTF
DNA: TGCGCCAGCAGCCAAGATACAGGGGGGTCTTGGAGGGGCTACACCTTC

size: NA
D: NA
V: TRBV5-4
J: TRBJ2-7
CDR3: CASSPALGLREQYF
DNA: TGTGCCAGCAGCCCTGCCTTGGGTCTACGAGAGCAGTACTTC

size: NA
D: TRBD1
V: TRBV6-1
J: TRBJ2-6
CDR3: CASSPDRAGANVLTF
DNA: TGTGCCAGCAGCCCCGACAGGGCTGGGGCCAACGTCCTGACTTTC

size: NA
D: NA
V: TRBV11-3
J: TRBJ1-2
CDR3: CASSLDGRGDGYTF
DNA: TGTGCCAGCAGCTTAGATGGCCGAGGAGATGGCTACACCTTC

size: NA
D: TRBD1
V: TRBV5-1
J: TRBJ2-5
CDR3: CASNSGTGSWETQYF
DNA: TGCGCCAGCAATTCCGGGACAGGATCTTGGGAGACCCAGTACTTC

size: NA
D: NA
V: TRBV19
J: TRBJ2-1
CDR3: CASSIKRNPPYNEQFF
DNA: TGTGCCAGTAGTATTAAGCGCAACCCCCCCTACAATGAGCAGTTCTTC

size: NA
D: NA
V: TRBV11-2
J: TRBJ2-3
CDR3: CASREGADTQYF
DNA: TGTGCCAGCAGAGAGGGGGCAGATACGCAGTATTTT

size: NA
D: NA
V: TRBV7-9
J: TRBJ1-2
CDR3: CASSLSDANYGYTF
DNA: TGTGCCAGCAGCTTATCGGATGCTAACTATGGCTACACCTTC

size: NA
D: NA
V: TRBV4-3
J: TRBJ2-3
CDR3: CASSQGASSVGTDTQYF
DNA: TGCGCCAGCAGCCAAGGGGCTTCTAGCGTCGGCACAGATACGCAGTATTTT

size: NA
D: NA
V: TRBV5-5
J: TRBJ1-1
CDR3: CASSLDLTLPAFF
DNA: TGTGCCAGCAGCCTTGACCTTACCCTCCCAGCTTTCTTT

size: NA
D: NA
V: TRBV7-9
J: TRBJ2-7
CDR3: CASSLEYGDAPYEQYF
DNA: TGTGCCAGCAGCTTAGAGTACGGGGACGCACCCTACGAGCAGTACTTC

size: NA
D: NA
V: TRBV6-5
J: TRBJ2-1
CDR3: CASTPAVGGYNEQFF
DNA: TGTGCCAGCACTCCCGCAGTTGGGGGCTACAATGAGCAGTTCTTC

size: NA
D: TRBD2
V: TRBV9
J: TRBJ2-5
CDR3: CASSVGLAGEGLETQYF
DNA: TGTGCCAGCAGCGTGGGCCTAGCGGGAGAGGGTCTGGAGACCCAGTACTTC

size: NA
D: NA
V: TRBV27
J: TRBJ2-1
CDR3: CASTRSSSYNEQFF
DNA: TGTGCCAGCACCCGATCTAGCTCCTACAATGAGCAGTTCTTC

size: few
D: NA
V: TRBV5-1
J: TRBJ1-1
CDR3: CASSRTVDTEAFF
DNA: TGCGCCAGCAGCCGGACGGTCGACACTGAAGCTTTCTTT

size: NA
D: TRBD1
V: TRBV19
J: TRBJ1-1
CDR3: CASSKTGGQGGQAFF
DNA: TGTGCCAGTAGTAAGACAGGGGGTCAAGGGGGTCAAGCTTTCTTT

size: few
D: NA
V: TRBV6-1
J: TRBJ1-2
CDR3: CASSDRGMRGYTF
DNA: TGTGCCAGCAGTGACAGGGGTATGCGTGGCTACACCTTC

size: NA
D: NA
V: TRBV11-2
J: TRBJ2-1
CDR3: CASSLEPSYNEQFF
DNA: TGTGCCAGCAGCTTAGAGCCCTCCTACAATGAGCAGTTCTTC

size: NA
D: NA
V: TRBV5-1
J: TRBJ2-7
CDR3: CASSFSGIYEQYF
DNA: TGCGCCAGCAGCTTTTCGGGGATCTACGAGCAGTACTTC

size: NA
D: NA
V: TRBV4-3
J: TRBJ1-4
CDR3: CASSPRAGGSGEKLFF
DNA: TGCGCCAGCAGCCCACGCGCGGGCGGCTCGGGTGAAAAACTGTTTTTT

size: NA
D: NA
V: TRBV27
J: TRBJ1-1
CDR3: CASSVNGHAEAFF
DNA: TGTGCCAGCAGTGTAAACGGGCACGCTGAAGCTTTCTTT

size: NA
D: NA
V: TRBV6-1
J: TRBJ1-2
CDR3: CASRGLRNYGYTF
DNA: TGTGCCAGCAGGGGGCTCAGGAACTATGGCTACACCTTC

size: NA
D: NA
V: TRBV6-1
J: TRBJ2-7
CDR3: CASSVPSQAYEQYF
DNA: TGTGCCAGCAGTGTCCCCAGCCAGGCCTACGAGCAGTACTTC

size: NA
D: NA
V: TRBV30
J: TRBJ2-7
CDR3: CAWSPRHRYIVEQYF
DNA: TGTGCCTGGAGTCCTCGGCACAGATATATCGTCGAGCAGTACTTC

size: NA
D: NA
V: TRBV4-2
J: TRBJ1-2
CDR3: CASSQDAGANYGYTF
DNA: TGTGCCAGCAGCCAAGATGCAGGCGCTAACTATGGCTACACCTTC

size: NA
D: NA
V: TRBV30
J: TRBJ2-5
CDR3: CAWSPLETQYF
DNA: TGTGCCTGGAGCCCCTTAGAGACCCAGTACTTC

size: NA
D: TRBD1
V: TRBV11-2
J: TRBJ2-3
CDR3: CASSLEPGGADTQYF
DNA: TGTGCCAGCAGCTTAGAGCCAGGGGGCGCAGATACGCAGTATTTT

size: NA
D: NA
V: TRBV5-5
J: TRBJ2-2
CDR3: CASSLRQAGGELFF
DNA: TGTGCCAGCAGCTTGCGGCAGGCGGGCGGGGAGCTGTTTTTT

size: once
D: TRBD1
V: TRBV5-1
J: TRBJ2-1
CDR3: CASSPGTANNEQFF
DNA: TGCGCCAGCAGCCCCGGGACAGCCAACAATGAGCAGTTCTTC

size: NA
D: TRBD2
V: TRBV4-3
J: TRBJ2-3
CDR3: CASSQDLLAGTNTQYF
DNA: TGCGCCAGCAGCCAAGATTTACTAGCGGGCACTAATACGCAGTATTTT

size: NA
D: TRBD2
V: TRBV19
J: TRBJ2-1
CDR3: CASSIEGITSKSTSGRSLHEQFF
DNA: TGTGCCAGTAGTATAGAAGGCATCACCTCTAAATCAACTAGCGGGAGATCCCTACATGAGCAGTTCTTC

size: NA
D: TRBD2
V: TRBV7-9
J: TRBJ2-3
CDR3: CASSPLAETSTDTQYF
DNA: TGTGCCAGCAGCCCGCTAGCGGAAACTAGCACAGATACGCAGTATTTT

size: NA
D: TRBD1
V: TRBV28
J: TRBJ2-4
CDR3: CASRGTGPKNIQYF
DNA: TGTGCCAGCAGGGGGACAGGGCCCAAAAACATTCAGTACTTC

size: few
D: NA
V: TRBV27
J: TRBJ1-1
CDR3: CASSLYPGQPEAFF
DNA: TGTGCCAGCAGTTTATACCCTGGGCAGCCAGAAGCTTTCTTT

size: NA
D: NA
V: TRBV19
J: TRBJ1-2
CDR3: CASSSTYGYTF
DNA: TGTGCCAGTAGTTCCACCTATGGCTACACCTTC

size: NA
D: NA
V: TRBV19
J: TRBJ1-5
CDR3: CASSILHRGSGQPQHF
DNA: TGTGCCAGTAGTATTCTCCATCGAGGATCAGGGCAGCCCCAGCATTTT

size: NA
D: TRBD2
V: TRBV4-3
J: TRBJ2-3
CDR3: CASGTSGTDTQYF
DNA: TGCGCCAGCGGGACTAGTGGTACAGATACGCAGTATTTT

size: NA
D: NA
V: TRBV6-5
J: TRBJ2-3
CDR3: CASSYSRGSTDTQYF
DNA: TGTGCCAGCAGTTACTCGAGGGGTTCCACAGATACGCAGTATTTT

size: once
D: TRBD1
V: TRBV9
J: TRBJ2-1
CDR3: CASSETTGEQFF
DNA: TGTGCCAGCAGCGAGACGACAGGGGAGCAGTTCTTC